The rows below give T cell receptor beta chains drawn from one sample of a study of T cell repertoires in cytomegalovirus infection. TCRdb recomputed calls from the reads with MiXCR, one row per CDR3 protein. The data show under 450,000 distinct CDR3 sequences, roughly 36% seen once. Their cognate antigens are unknown. The starting material was cultured PBMCs, obtained from culture after CMV antigen stimulation. These receptor sequences come from a human donor in good health (CMV status not recorded). Some clones in this sample may be carry-over from other donors' samples. The CDR3 runs from the conserved cysteine through the conserved F or W. Fields, in order: V gene, D gene, clone size, J gene, CDR3 DNA, CDR3 protein. The D gene is left open where the match is weak. The size of a clone is reported for some rows only, either as once, few or many, or as a class for expanded clones.

TRBV2	TRBD1	few	TRBJ2-2	TGTGCCAGCAGATTGGACAGGGTTGACACCGGGGAGCTGTTTTTT	CASRLDRVDTGELFF
TRBV19	.	once	TRBJ2-1	TGTGCCATCACACCGGGAATGGGCGGGACGAGCTACAATGAGCAGTTCTTC	CAITPGMGGTSYNEQFF
TRBV15	.	few	TRBJ2-7	TGTGCCACCAGCAGAGATCTAGCCGCCAGCTCCTACGAGCAGTACTTC	CATSRDLAASSYEQYF
TRBV7-2	.	few	TRBJ2-3	TGTGCCAGCAACATTCGGGGCACAGATACGCAGTATTTT	CASNIRGTDTQYF
TRBV4-1	TRBD2	.	TRBJ2-3	TGCGCCAGCAGACTAGCGGAAAAGGATACGCAGTATTTT	CASRLAEKDTQYF
TRBV24-1	.	.	TRBJ2-3	TGTGCCACCAGTAGGGGAGCGGATACAGGGGATACGCAGTATTTT	CATSRGADTGDTQYF
TRBV11-2	.	.	TRBJ1-6	TGTGCCAGCAGCTTAGTTGGCAGCTATAATTCACCCCTCCACTTT	CASSLVGSYNSPLHF
TRBV5-4	.	few	TRBJ2-1	TGTGCCAGCAGCCTACTAGCACCCCACTACAATGAGCAGTTCTTC	CASSLLAPHYNEQFF
TRBV7-2	TRBD1	few	TRBJ2-7	TGTGCCAGCAGCTTTGGACAGGGGGCCGAGCAGTACTTC	CASSFGQGAEQYF
TRBV19	TRBD2	.	TRBJ2-1	TGTGCCAGTACTGGCCGTAGCGGGATTGAGCAGTTCTTC	CASTGRSGIEQFF
TRBV11-3	TRBD2	.	TRBJ2-1	TGTGCCAGCAGCCGGGGGGACGGGTACAATGAGCAGTTCTTC	CASSRGDGYNEQFF
TRBV24-1	TRBD1	.	TRBJ2-3	TGTGCCACCAGTGATCCCGGACAGGGGGCAGATAAGCAGTATTTT	CATSDPGQGADKQYF
TRBV19	TRBD1	.	TRBJ2-3	TGTGCCACTAAACAATACGGACAGGGGGCAGGTACAGATACGCAGTATTTT	CATKQYGQGAGTDTQYF
TRBV7-2	TRBD2	.	TRBJ2-1	TGTGCCAGCAGCTATAGCGGGAGGGCGAGCGAGCAGTTCTTC	CASSYSGRASEQFF
TRBV19	.	.	TRBJ2-3	TGTGCCAGTAGTATAACGGGAGTCTCAGATACGCAGTATTTT	CASSITGVSDTQYF
TRBV4-1	.	few	TRBJ1-1	TGTGCCAGCAGCCAAGATCACGGTGGGGGCACTAGCTCTGAAGCTTTCTTT	CASSQDHGGGTSSEAFF
TRBV7-2	TRBD2	few	TRBJ2-7	TGTGCCAGCAGCCCAGCACTAGCGGGAGTATCCTACGAGCAGTACTTC	CASSPALAGVSYEQYF
TRBV30	.	.	TRBJ1-6	TGTGCCTGGAGGCTCCGGGACGGCGGGAATTCACCCCTCCACTTT	CAWRLRDGGNSPLHF
TRBV27	.	.	TRBJ2-4	TGTGCCAGCAGTTTAATAGCTGGCATTCAGTACTTC	CASSLIAGIQYF
TRBV6-6	TRBD1	.	TRBJ1-1	TGTGCCAGCAGCATAAACGACAGGGGAGGCACTGAAGCTTTCTTT	CASSINDRGGTEAFF
TRBV7-2	.	few	TRBJ1-2	TGTGCCAGCAGCTTAGTATCCATTCCGGACTATGGCTACACCTTC	CASSLVSIPDYGYTF
TRBV12-5	.	few	TRBJ1-6	TGTGCTAGTGGTATAAACCGGGACGTTTTCGATTCACCCCTCCACTTT	CASGINRDVFDSPLHF
TRBV6-5	TRBD2	few	TRBJ2-1	TGTGCCAGCAGGGACCTACTAGCGGGAGAGACGGTTGAGCAGTTCTTC	CASRDLLAGETVEQFF
TRBV19	TRBD1	.	TRBJ2-2	TGTGCCAGTAACATACAGGGGCCCGGGGAGCTGTTTTTT	CASNIQGPGELFF
TRBV7-8	TRBD2	many	TRBJ2-3	TGTGCCAGCAGCCCAGGGACTAGCAGACGCACAGATACGCAGTATTTT	CASSPGTSRRTDTQYF
TRBV19	.	few	TRBJ2-7	TGTGCCAGTAGTATGTGGGCAGGGGCCTCCTACGAGCAGTACTTC	CASSMWAGASYEQYF
TRBV7-2	.	few	TRBJ1-2	TGTGCCAGCAGCTTATACGTCGCAGGGCGGTATGGCTACACCTTC	CASSLYVAGRYGYTF
TRBV7-9	.	few	TRBJ2-1	TGTGCCAGCAGCGGGTCACGGGCGGATGAGCAGTTCTTC	CASSGSRADEQFF
TRBV5-5	TRBD2	.	TRBJ2-1	TGTGCCAGCAGGACAGGAGGGGGACTAGCGGGAAGGGATGAGCAGTTCTTC	CASRTGGGLAGRDEQFF
TRBV7-2	.	many	TRBJ2-7	TGTGCCAGCAGCCTAAGCGGGACATCCTACGAGCAGTACTTC	CASSLSGTSYEQYF
TRBV12-5	.	.	TRBJ2-1	TGTGCTAGTGTTCTACCAAACACGCACGGTGAGCAGTTCTTC	CASVLPNTHGEQFF
TRBV7-8	.	many	TRBJ1-2	TGTGCCAGCAGCTTATTAGGGAATAATGGCTACACCTTC	CASSLLGNNGYTF
TRBV2	.	few	TRBJ1-2	TGTGCCAGCATAGGGGGGCCGAACTATGGCTACACCTTC	CASIGGPNYGYTF
TRBV27	.	.	TRBJ2-1	TGTGCCAGCCTGCGGACTATCTCCTACAATGAGCAGTTCTTC	CASLRTISYNEQFF
TRBV7-9	.	few	TRBJ1-4	TGTGCCAGCAGCCCCGGGACTGAATCCTTGGGTGAAAAACTGTTTTTT	CASSPGTESLGEKLFF
TRBV5-5	.	few	TRBJ2-1	TGTGCCAGCAGCTGGGGGGACAGCCACAATGAGCAGTTCTTC	CASSWGDSHNEQFF
TRBV27	TRBD2	few	TRBJ2-2	TGTGCCAGCAGTTCGCGGACTAGCGGGAGGCCAAACACCGGGGAGCTGTTTTTT	CASSSRTSGRPNTGELFF
TRBV7-9	TRBD1	many	TRBJ2-1	TGTGCCAGCAGCTATATCTCCGGGACAGGGGTGTTCTTC	CASSYISGTGVFF
TRBV5-4	.	few	TRBJ2-5	TGTGCCAGCAGCCCCCGAGCCGGGAGACAAGAGACCCAGTACTTC	CASSPRAGRQETQYF
TRBV5-4	TRBD1	.	TRBJ2-1	TGTGCCAGCAGCTTGGTACAGGGGGCAGGTGAGCAGTTCTTC	CASSLVQGAGEQFF
TRBV7-3	.	few	TRBJ2-7	TGTGCCAGCAGCTTAACCGTCAGGGGCGAGCAGTACTTC	CASSLTVRGEQYF
TRBV6-2/TRBV6-3	.	.	TRBJ2-7	TGTGCCAGCGCCCCGTGGACCACCTACGAGCAGTACTTC	CASAPWTTYEQYF
TRBV7-6	.	many	TRBJ2-1	TGTGCCAGCAGCTTCGGCATCCTCTACAATGAGCAGTTCTTC	CASSFGILYNEQFF
TRBV7-2	TRBD1	few	TRBJ1-2	TGTGCCAGCAGCTTAAACAGGGGTGGCTACACCTTC	CASSLNRGGYTF
TRBV29-1	TRBD1	few	TRBJ2-7	TGCAGCGTTAGGGACAGGGTCTACGAGCAGTACTTC	CSVRDRVYEQYF
TRBV28	.	.	TRBJ1-2	TGTGCCAGCAGTTCACGTCCGGGCCTGACATACACCTTC	CASSSRPGLTYTF
TRBV7-2	TRBD1	.	TRBJ1-2	TGTGCCAGCAGCTTAGCGATGGCAGGGGGCAATGGCTACACCTTC	CASSLAMAGGNGYTF
TRBV2	TRBD2	once	TRBJ2-3	TGTGCCAGCAGTTCGGCGGGACTAGCGGGGAGCACAGATACGCAGTATTTT	CASSSAGLAGSTDTQYF
TRBV18	.	.	TRBJ2-1	TGTGCCAGCTCACCAAAACAGGACAATGAGCAGTTCTTC	CASSPKQDNEQFF
TRBV27	.	.	TRBJ2-1	TGTGCCAGCAGGACGTTCTACAATGAGCAGTTCTTC	CASRTFYNEQFF
TRBV19	TRBD1	once	TRBJ1-2	TGTGCCAGTAGTATCTCGGGACAGGGGACTAACTATGGCTACACCTTC	CASSISGQGTNYGYTF
TRBV20-1	.	.	TRBJ2-5	TGCAGTGCTAGAGATTCTGAGTTCTCCCAAGGAGGGACCCAGTACTTC	CSARDSEFSQGGTQYF
TRBV19	TRBD1	.	TRBJ2-7	TGTGCCAGTAGTAAGGGGGCAGGGATCGGCTCCTACGAGCAGTACTTC	CASSKGAGIGSYEQYF
TRBV4-1	.	many	TRBJ1-3	TGCGCCAGCAGCCAAGATAGAGGGTTCTCTGGAAACACCATATATTTT	CASSQDRGFSGNTIYF
TRBV29-1	.	.	TRBJ1-2	TGCAGCGTTGAAGACACAGTGTGGGATGGCTACACCTTC	CSVEDTVWDGYTF
TRBV7-8	.	many	TRBJ2-1	TGTGCCAGCAGCCGACAAAGACAGCCGAGAGGCTATGAGCAGTTCTTC	CASSRQRQPRGYEQFF
TRBV7-9	.	few	TRBJ1-1	TGTGCCAGCACTTCTCCAAAAACTTTTCACACCGGCAGAACCACTGAAGCTTTCTTT	CASTSPKTFHTGRTTEAFF
TRBV7-2	TRBD1	.	TRBJ2-2	TGTGCCAGCAGCTGGGGGACAGGGAACACCGGGGAGCTGTTTTTT	CASSWGTGNTGELFF
TRBV28	.	.	TRBJ1-5	TGTGCCAGCAGTCTAAACCCCGGCCTGCGACATTTT	CASSLNPGLRHF